The text below deals with one T cell receptor beta chain. This sample is part of a study of monozygotic twins with inflammatory bowel disease. Germline lookup yields CDR1 KGHSH and CDR2 LQKENI. The CDR3 has 15 amino acids. TCRdb reprocessed the 5' RACE reads and reports one entry per CDR3 protein, with no DNA. This listing includes 150,000 to 200,000 distinct CDR3 sequences. This rearrangement joins TRBV18 to TRBJ2-5; the TCRdb D gene call, TRBD1, has no DNA to confirm it. Material for sequencing was blood. This sequence originates from a human donor with ulcerative colitis or Crohn's disease, or a healthy co-twin of an affected twin (not recorded which). The CDR3 spells CASSLESVQGKTQYF. The complete variable domain, with remaining parts taken from reference TRBV18 and TRBJ2-5, reads NAGVMQNPRHLVRRRGQEARLRCSPMKGHSHVYWYRQLPEEGLKFMVYLQKENIIDESGMPKERFSAEFPKEGPSILRIQQVVRGDSAAYFCASSLESVQGKTQYFGPGTRLLVL.